The TCR beta chain under discussion was sequenced for a study of CD8 T cells in ankylosing spondylitis. Study-wide points: Clones that were linked to disease were CD8+ and were relatively rare in peripheral blood. Among TCR beta sequences, a motif of several highly homologous variants appeared characteristic of ankylosing spondylitis blood. Clones linked to disease were reported to show significant enrichment in matched ankylosing spondylitis synovial fluid.

This clonotype was picked up many times. Its antigen is still unknown. V dropped 9 bases and J dropped 1 base, with 12 bases sitting between them. The CDR3 is made up of 14 amino acids. CDR1 and CDR2 from the germline V gene are LNHNV and YYDKDF (reference sequence). TCRdb fed the 5' RACE reads into MiXCR, producing one record per CDR3 protein. The sample holds about 500,000 distinct CDR3 sequences, roughly 5% seen once. This TCR came from a male donor with ankylosing spondylitis. Sequenced: blood, either unsorted or a sorted T cell fraction (not recorded which). The J gene is TRBJ2-2, the V gene TRBV15; D might be TRBD1 (5 bases). DNA for the CDR3: TGTGCCACAAGCCAGACAGAGAACACCGGGGAGCTGTTTTTT. This sequence encodes CATSQTENTGELFF. The full variable domain, its missing parts supplied by reference TRBV15 and TRBJ2-2, is DAMVIQNPRYQVTQFGKPVTLSCSQTLNHNVMYWYQQKSSQAPKLLFHYYDKDFNNEADTPDNFQSRRPNTSFCFLDIRSPGLGDTAMYLCATSQTENTGELFFGEGSRLTVL.